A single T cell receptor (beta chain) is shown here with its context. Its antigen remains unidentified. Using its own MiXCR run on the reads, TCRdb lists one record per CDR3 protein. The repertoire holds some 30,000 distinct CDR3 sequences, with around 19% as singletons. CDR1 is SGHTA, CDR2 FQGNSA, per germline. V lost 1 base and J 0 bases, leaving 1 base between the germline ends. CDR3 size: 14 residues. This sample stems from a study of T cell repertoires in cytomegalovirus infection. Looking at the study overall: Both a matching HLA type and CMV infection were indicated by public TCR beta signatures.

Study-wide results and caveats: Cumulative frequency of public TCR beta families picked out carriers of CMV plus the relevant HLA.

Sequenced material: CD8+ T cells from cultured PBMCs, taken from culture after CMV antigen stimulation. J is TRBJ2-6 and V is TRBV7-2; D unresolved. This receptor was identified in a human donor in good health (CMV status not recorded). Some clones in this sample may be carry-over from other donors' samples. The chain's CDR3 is CASSLVSGANVLTF. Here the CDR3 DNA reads TGTGCCAGCAGCTTAGTCTCTGGGGCCAACGTCCTGACTTTC.